This T cell receptor beta chain was recovered during a study of Graves' ophthalmopathy and Graves' hyperthyroidism. CDR3 regions of TCR beta were amplified from RNA transcripts. First-round RT-PCR used HTBI primers; second-round multiplex PCR followed. TCRdb re-analysed the multiplex PCR reads in MiXCR, keeping a single row per CDR3 protein. The data contain roughly 500,000 distinct CDR3 sequences, approximately 15% of them singletons. This clonotype was recorded many times. Its cognate antigen is unknown. V was clipped by 7 bases and J by 5 bases; unmatched bases: 6. This CDR3 region has 15 residues. CDR1 and CDR2 (germline): MNHNS, SASEGT. The study's findings and limits: In blood, most expanded thyroid clonotypes above 0.001 frequency were also detected. Built on 13 signatures, a model told ophthalmopathy apart from stable hyperthyroidism with over 85% sensitivity and around 80% specificity.

It was on clinical symptoms, serum thyroxine, TRAb, thyroid ultrasound and orbital computed tomography that diagnosis relied. Out of around 9.5 ml of fresh peripheral blood, PBMCs were obtained. The origin of this receptor is a woman aged 30 to 39 with Graves' ophthalmopathy. Sequenced: blood. The chain uses TRBV6-1 and TRBJ1-5; 12 bases agree with TRBD1. For the CDR3, the DNA is TGTGCCAGCATTCCGGGACAGGGGGCTTATCAGCCCCAGCATTTT. This gives the protein CASIPGQGAYQPQHF.